This passage covers 24 T cell receptor beta chains from one sample sequenced in a study of response to subunit inactivated influenza vaccine. TCRdb re-called the RT-PCR reads through MiXCR, storing one row per CDR3 protein. The sample records about 160,000 distinct CDR3 sequences, about a tenth being singletons. The sequences come from non-naive T cells sorted from PBMCs, collected 45 days after vaccination. These receptor sequences come from a man aged 45-65 years who received an inactivated influenza vaccine.

This chain uses TRBV29-1 with TRBJ2-5, with TRBD2 matching over 8 bases. The ends lost 8 bases at V and 5 bases at J; junction bases unmatched: 7. In germline, CDR1 is SQVTM, CDR2 ANQGSEA. The CDR3 is made up of 12 amino acids. In nucleotides, the CDR3 is TGCAGCATCCAGCGGGAGTCGGAGACCCAGTACTTC. This translates into CSIQRESETQYF. The variable domain in full, with the rest retrieved from reference TRBV29-1 and TRBJ2-5, is SAVISQKPSRDICQRGTSLTIQCQVDSQVTMMFWYRQQPGQSLTLIATANQGSEATYESGFVIDKFPISRPNLTFSTLTVSNMSPEDSSIYLCSIQRESETQYFGPGTRLLVL.

The table lists this clonotype with many counts. V and J are TRBV10-3 and TRBJ1-5, with a tentative D call TRBD1 (5 bases). Trimming left V 6 bases short and J 1 base short, with 13 bases between. CDR3 length: 15 residues. Looked up from germline, CDR1 is ENHRY and CDR2 is SYGVKD. Here the CDR3 DNA reads TGTGCCATCAGCGGGGGGAAGGTGAGCAATCAGCCCCAGCATTTT. Its protein is CAISGGKVSNQPQHF.

The CDR3 sequence: CASSPPINTEAFF. CDR3 bases: TGTGCCAGCTCACCACCAATAAACACTGAAGCTTTCTTT. The chain has TRBV18 and TRBJ1-1; D unresolved. Trimming removed 0 bases at V and 2 bases at J, with 4 bases between. The CDR3 totals 13 residues. Germline V gene lookup returns CDR1 KGHSH and CDR2 LQKENI.

This clonotype turned up a few times. The V and J genes are TRBV19 and TRBJ2-5; D uncertain. The CDR3 sequence is 15 residues long. Germline V gene lookup returns CDR1 LNHDA and CDR2 SQIVND (reference sequence). The V and J ends lost 8 bases and 4 bases respectively, with 20 bases between them. In DNA, the CDR3 is TGTGCCAGTTCGAGAGACAAAATTCGGCGAGAGACCCAGTACTTC. Protein: CASSRDKIRRETQYF.

The chain employs TRBV20-1 and TRBJ2-7, with D perhaps TRBD1 (6 bases). The length of the CDR3 is 13 residues. The germline gives CDR1 DFQATT, CDR2 SNEGSKA (reference sequence). V gave up 6 bases and J gave up 0 bases, with 12 bases separating them. The CDR3 region has the DNA TGCAGTGCCCGGGACATGAGCTCCTACGAGCAGTACTTC. It yields the protein CSARDMSSYEQYF.

Only a few counts were recorded for this clonotype. The chain carries TRBV27 and TRBJ2-7; D is undetermined. Between the trimmed V and J ends, which lost 4 bases and 0 bases, there was a span of 7 bases. CDR1 MNHEY and CDR2 SMNVEV come from the germline V gene (reference sequence). The CDR3 spans 13 residues. CDR3 sequence: CASSSSDSYEQYF. CDR3 nucleotide sequence: TGTGCCAGCAGTTCATCGGACTCCTACGAGCAGTACTTC.

This clonotype was found many times. V is TRBV4-2 and J is TRBJ2-1; D not certain. Trimming cost V 3 bases and J 9 bases, with 18 bases left between them. Per germline, CDR1 LGHNA and CDR2 YNFKEQ. CDR3 length: 15 amino acids. The CDR3 reads CASSHALLKVAEQFF. In nucleotides, the CDR3 is TGTGCCAGCAGCCACGCTTTATTAAAAGTCGCTGAGCAGTTCTTC.

CDR3 nucleotide sequence: TGTGCCAGCAGTTACTCAGGACAAACCTATTCACCCCTCCACTTT. It translates to CASSYSGQTYSPLHF. This chain links TRBV6-5 with TRBJ1-6; possibly TRBD1 for D (5 bases). V was clipped by 0 bases and J by 8 bases, with 11 bases between them. In germline, CDR1 is MNHEY, CDR2 SVGAGI. CDR3 length: 15 amino acids.

This clonotype was seen ten or more times. V is TRBV5-5 and J is TRBJ2-6; D is perhaps TRBD2 (6 bases). V lost 3 bases to trimming and J lost 3 bases, with 13 bases between them. Germline V gene data show CDR1 as SGHKS and CDR2 as YYEKEE (reference sequence). The CDR3 runs 16 residues. CDR3 nucleotides: TGTGCCAGCAGCTCCCTCGGAGGGGATGGGGCCAACGTCCTGACTTTC. This sequence encodes CASSSLGGDGANVLTF.

This clonotype was seen a few times. The V and J genes are TRBV10-2 and TRBJ2-4; D tentatively reads TRBD1 or TRBD2 (5 bases each). The length of the CDR3 is 15 residues. The germline V and J ends were trimmed by 3 bases and 5 bases, with 14 bases remaining between them. Germline V gives CDR1 WSHSY, CDR2 SAAADI. The DNA of the CDR3 is TGCGCCAGCAGTGACGAGGGGACCGTGGAAAACATTCAGTACTTC. Amino acids: CASSDEGTVENIQYF.

Many counts were recorded for this clonotype. The chain recombines TRBV14 with TRBJ2-2; no firm D call. Germline V gene lookup returns CDR1 SGHDN and CDR2 FVKESK. The CDR3 totals 16 residues. Trimming pared 1 base from V and 7 bases from J, leaving 16 bases between. The CDR3 loop is CASSQGATRAYGELFF. DNA of the CDR3: TGTGCCAGCAGCCAAGGTGCGACGCGCGCATACGGGGAGCTGTTTTTT.

This clonotype was counted a few times. CDR3 sequence (DNA): TGCGCCAGCAGCATCGGACAGGGAGCCAATTCACCCCTCCACTTT. Translating it yields CASSIGQGANSPLHF. The J gene is TRBJ1-6, the V gene TRBV5-1; 8 bases align to TRBD1. The germline gives CDR1 SGHRS, CDR2 YFSETQ. The CDR3 runs to 15 residues. V dropped 4 bases and J dropped 7; count of bases not matched to a gene: 7.

The chain employs TRBV4-3 and TRBJ2-5; 13 nucleotides align to TRBD2. Germline CDR1 LGHNA, CDR2 YSLEER. With V trimmed by 0 bases and J by 3 bases, 7 bases remained unmatched. CDR3 size: 18 residues. CDR3 nucleotides: TGCGCCAGCAGCCAAGACCCCGGACTAGCGGGGGTTGAAGAGACCCAGTACTTC. Its translation: CASSQDPGLAGVEETQYF.

This clonotype was counted at least ten times. This chain joins TRBV12-3 or TRBV12-4 and TRBJ2-1; D may be TRBD1 or TRBD2 (6 bases each). V was pared by 3 bases and J by 4 bases, with 13 bases between. The CDR3 is made up of 15 amino acids. CDR3: CASSFLGGLYNEQFF. The CDR3 DNA sequence: TGTGCCAGCAGTTTTTTGGGGGGCCTATACAATGAGCAGTTCTTC.

This clonotype has ten or more counts. This chain joins TRBV2 and TRBJ1-3; no definite D call. The V end was cut by 6 bases, the J end by 1 base, with 16 bases between. Germline assignment: CDR1 SNHLY and CDR2 FYNNEI. This CDR3 contains 16 residues. The CDR3 DNA sequence: TGTGCCAGCAGGATGGGCGGGGTCCGGTCTGGAAACACCATATATTTT. Amino acid sequence: CASRMGGVRSGNTIYF.

This clonotype was observed many times. The chain uses TRBV29-1 and TRBJ1-2, with D possibly matching TRBD1 (5 bases). The germline V gene has CDR1 SQVTM and CDR2 ANQGSEA. V lost 3 bases and J lost 7, with 18 bases in between. The CDR3 totals 14 residues. CDR3 sequence (DNA): TGCAGCGTTGACTCAGGGTTGGTGGTATTTGGCTACACCTTC. The encoded protein is CSVDSGLVVFGYTF.

This clonotype was seen more than once but under ten times. Here the CDR3 reads CASSRWGGGGFHEQYF. The CDR3 region has the DNA TGTGCCAGCAGCCGATGGGGTGGAGGGGGCTTCCACGAGCAGTACTTC. The chain combines TRBV7-9 with TRBJ2-7, with D possibly matching TRBD1 (7 bases). Germline lookup yields CDR1 SEHNR and CDR2 FQNEAQ (reference sequence). Trimming cost V 5 bases and J 5 bases, with 22 bases left between them. This CDR3 spans 16 amino acids.

This clonotype appeared a few times. The rearrangement links TRBV7-6 to TRBJ2-7; 7 bases agree with TRBD1. Germline CDR1 is SGHVS and CDR2 is FNYEAQ. The CDR3 totals 14 residues. J lost 7 bases, V lost 3 bases, and 9 bases had no gene match. CDR3 bases: TGTGCCAGCAGCTTGGACAGGACCTCCGGGGAGCAGTACTTC. Its translation: CASSLDRTSGEQYF.

The sample holds a few counts of this clonotype. The chain combines TRBV7-9 with TRBJ2-5; D gene unclear. The CDR3 loop spans 13 amino acids. Trimming shortened V by 2 bases and J by 4 bases, and 8 bases separated the two germline ends. Germline-derived CDR1 and CDR2 are SEHNR and FQNEAQ (reference sequence). The chain's CDR3 is CASSLQRLETQYF. CDR3 in DNA: TGTGCCAGCAGCTTACAGAGGCTAGAGACCCAGTACTTC.

The rearrangement uses TRBV18 and TRBJ2-7, with a weak D call TRBD2 (5 bases). The CDR3 has 16 residues. V was clipped by 0 bases and J by 0 bases, with 12 bases between them. The germline V gene has CDR1 KGHSH and CDR2 LQKENI. DNA of the CDR3: TGTGCCAGCTCACCACCCGGACTTCCGAGCTCCTACGAGCAGTACTTC. Protein: CASSPPGLPSSYEQYF.

There are many counts of this clonotype. This chain uses TRBV20-1 with TRBJ2-7; D call uncertain. Germline values: CDR1 DFQATT, CDR2 SNEGSKA (reference sequence). The CDR3 runs to 15 residues. Deletions cut 3 bases from V and 0 bases from J, with 15 bases between. Here the CDR3 DNA reads TGCAGTGCTAGGGCACTCGGCCCGGGCTCCTACGAGCAGTACTTC. It codes for CSARALGPGSYEQYF.

This clonotype was counted a few times. In DNA, the CDR3 is TGTGCCAGCAGTGAAGCTCGGACAGGGGGAGGACGAGAGACCCAGTACTTC. Its translation: CASSEARTGGGRETQYF. The chain couples TRBV2 to TRBJ2-5, with 10 bases aligning to TRBD1. After removal of 0 bases from V and 4 bases from J, the junction contained 8 bases not matched to a gene. The germline V gene encodes CDR1 SNHLY and CDR2 FYNNEI. This CDR3 region has 17 residues. Drawing the rest from reference TRBV2 and TRBJ2-5, the complete variable domain is EPEVTQTPSHQVTQMGQEVILRCVPISNHLYFYWYRQILGQKVEFLVSFYNNEISEKSEIFDDQFSVERPDGSNFTLKIRSTKLEDSAMYFCASSEARTGGGRETQYFGPGTRLLVL.

This clonotype was seen many times. The genes are TRBV5-1 and TRBJ2-1; tentatively, D is TRBD1 (8 bases). CDR1 is SGHRS and CDR2 is YFSETQ in the germline V gene. The CDR3 is 13 residues long. Between the trimmed V and J ends, which lost 1 base and 8 bases, there was a span of 10 bases. The CDR3, as DNA: TGCGCCAGCAGCTTGACAGGGGGGGATGAGCAGTTCTTC. It specifies CASSLTGGDEQFF. Full variable domain (remainder filled in from reference TRBV5-1 and TRBJ2-1): KAGVTQTPRYLIKTRGQQVTLSCSPISGHRSVSWYQQTPGQGLQFLFEYFSETQRNKGNFPGRFSGRQFSNSRSEMNVSTLELGDSALYLCASSLTGGDEQFFGPGTRLTVL.

The J gene is TRBJ2-3, the V gene TRBV9; tentative D call: TRBD2 (6 bases). Germline loops: CDR1 SGDLS, CDR2 YYNGEE. V was trimmed by 2 bases and J by 2 bases, leaving 15 bases between them. The CDR3 sequence is 16 residues long. The CDR3 bases are TGTGCCAGCAGCGTCACCGGGACTCGACTCACAGATACGCAGTATTTT. This codes for CASSVTGTRLTDTQYF.